These 27 T cell receptor beta chains were all obtained from the same sample, sequenced in a study of blood T cell repertoires in COVID-19. Generated by immunoSEQ multiplex PCR, the TCRdb table keeps only in-frame clones and is missing some. The sample shows about 200,000 clones, about 76% of them seen only once. The material sequenced was peripheral blood. The receptors here all came from a woman aged 40 to 50 with COVID-19, enrolled during active disease.

V usage is TRBV5-1 and J usage is TRBJ2-5; no clear D. The CDR3 extends over 11 amino acids. Germline assignment: CDR1 SGHRS and CDR2 YFSETQ. Trimming left V 0 bases short and J 9 bases short, with 6 bases between. For the CDR3, the DNA is TGCGCCAGCAGCTTGGGGGCCGCCCAGTACTTC. It translates to CASSLGAAQYF.

This clone was recorded a few times. The chain uses TRBV6-2 or TRBV6-3 and TRBJ2-5; D may be TRBD2 (5 bases). The CDR3 length is 13 residues. CDR1 and CDR2 from the germline V gene are MNHEY and SVGEGT. V was pared by 5 bases and J by 1 base, with 8 bases between. The CDR3 DNA reads as TGTGCCAGCAGTGCGGAGGTCCAAGAGACCCAGTACTTC. Residues: CASSAEVQETQYF.

This clone has only a few counts. The chain combines TRBV12-3 or TRBV12-4 with TRBJ2-2; no firm D call. V shed 0 bases and J shed 5 bases, with 4 bases lying between them. This CDR3 contains 13 residues. CDR3 amino acids: CASSLASTGELFF. CDR3 in DNA: TGTGCCAGCAGTTTAGCATCTACCGGGGAGCTGTTTTTT.

This clone appeared once. The chain uses TRBV3-1 (or the pseudogene TRBV3-2) and TRBJ2-5; D gene unclear. Trimming left V 4 bases short and J 5 bases short, with 5 bases between. Per the germline V gene, CDR1 is LGHDT and CDR2 is YNNKEL (reference sequence). This CDR3 has 11 amino acids. Written as DNA, the CDR3 is TGTGCCAGCAGCCTTTCTGAGACCCAGTACTTC. It specifies CASSLSETQYF.

Concerning this clone itself: Different DNA sequences within this sample yield the same CDR3. V usage is TRBV5-1 and J usage is TRBJ2-3; 9 nucleotides align to TRBD2. Per germline, CDR1 SGHRS and CDR2 YFSETQ. V shed 0 bases, J shed 2 bases, and the junction held 4 bases outside the gene matches. CDR3 length equals 16 residues. CDR3 in DNA: TGCGCCAGCAGCTTGGCGACTAGCGGATCCACAGATACGCAGTATTTT. Protein: CASSLATSGSTDTQYF.

The CDR3 sequence: CASGHNSPLHF. CDR3 in DNA: TGTGCCAGCGGGCATAATTCACCCCTCCACTTT. This chain links TRBV27 with TRBJ1-6, with D unclear. There are 11 residues in the CDR3. V gave up 8 bases and J gave up 5 bases, with 4 bases separating them. Germline V gene lookup returns CDR1 MNHEY and CDR2 SMNVEV (reference sequence).

The rearrangement uses TRBV2 and TRBJ2-1, with 7 bases aligning to TRBD1. Germline V gene sequence: CDR1 SNHLY, CDR2 FYNNEI. With V trimmed by 4 bases and J by 5 bases, 8 bases remained unmatched. The CDR3 sequence is 15 residues long. The CDR3 region is CASSVEGGLHNEQFF. DNA for the CDR3: TGTGCCAGCAGTGTCGAAGGGGGCCTTCACAATGAGCAGTTCTTC. Using reference TRBV2 and TRBJ2-1 for the parts outside the CDR3, the full variable domain is EPEVTQTPSHQVTQMGQEVILRCVPISNHLYFYWYRQILGQKVEFLVSFYNNEISEKSEIFDDQFSVERPDGSNFTLKIRSTKLEDSAMYFCASSVEGGLHNEQFFGPGTRLTVL.

The chain uses TRBV27 and TRBJ1-2; D is possibly TRBD1 (5 bases). The CDR3 runs 12 residues. Germline assignment: CDR1 MNHEY and CDR2 SMNVEV (reference sequence). Trimming removed 7 bases from V and 4 bases from J, with 10 bases in between. CDR3: CASTSQGYGYTF. The CDR3 DNA reads as TGTGCCAGCACGTCGCAGGGCTATGGCTACACCTTC.

The chain combines TRBV7-2 with TRBJ1-2; D is ambiguous. CDR1 and CDR2 (germline): SGHTA, FQGNSA. The CDR3 contains 14 residues. Trimming left V 1 base short and J 3 bases short, with 9 bases between. CDR3 sequence reads: CASSLGLRDYGYTF. The CDR3 DNA is TGTGCCAGCAGCTTAGGTTTACGGGACTATGGCTACACCTTC. The whole variable domain, filled in from reference TRBV7-2 and TRBJ1-2, reads GAGVSQSPSNKVTEKGKDVELRCDPISGHTALYWYRQSLGQGLEFLIYFQGNSAPDKSGLPSDRFSAERTGGSVSTLTIQRTQQEDSAVYLCASSLGLRDYGYTFGSGTRLTVV.

The chain has TRBV19 and TRBJ2-3; D not certain. The V end lost 1 base, the J end lost 2 bases, and 10 bases lay between the germline ends. The CDR3 runs 15 residues. Germline values: CDR1 LNHDA, CDR2 SQIVND (reference sequence). CDR3 DNA sequence: TGTGCCAGTAGTATAGGCGGTTACTTCACAGATACGCAGTATTTT. Encoded protein: CASSIGGYFTDTQYF.

The chain carries TRBV2 and TRBJ2-2; D ambiguous. Germline values: CDR1 SNHLY, CDR2 FYNNEI. The CDR3 runs to 13 residues. Trimming took off 7 bases at V and 4 bases at J, with 10 bases between the two ends. The CDR3 spells CASIAALTGELFF. The CDR3 nucleotides are TGTGCCAGCATCGCGGCTCTCACCGGGGAGCTGTTTTTT. Full variable domain (remainder filled in from reference TRBV2 and TRBJ2-2): EPEVTQTPSHQVTQMGQEVILRCVPISNHLYFYWYRQILGQKVEFLVSFYNNEISEKSEIFDDQFSVERPDGSNFTLKIRSTKLEDSAMYFCASIAALTGELFFGEGSRLTVL.

This rearrangement joins TRBV6-1 to TRBJ1-2; D is unresolved. This CDR3 region has 18 residues. CDR1 and CDR2 (germline): MNHNS, SASEGT. V lost 4 bases and J lost 4, with 25 bases in between. The CDR3 is CASSVARRLMSSGYGYTF. The CDR3 nucleotides read TGTGCCAGCAGTGTAGCACGGCGGTTGATGTCGTCGGGCTATGGCTACACCTTC.

This clone showed up just a few times. The gene calls are TRBV12-3 or TRBV12-4 and TRBJ2-7; 7 bases line up with TRBD1. The CDR3 covers 13 residues. After removal of 6 bases from V and 5 bases from J, the junction contained 7 bases not matched to a gene. The CDR3 nucleotides read TGTGCCAGCAGAAAGACAGGGCCCAACGAGCAGTACTTC. The encoded protein is CASRKTGPNEQYF.

The chain joins TRBV6-5 to TRBJ2-5; TRBD1 matches at 7 bases. V lost 5 bases, J lost 5 bases, and 5 bases stayed unmatched. CDR1 is MNHEY, CDR2 SVGAGI, per germline. The CDR3 is 13 residues long. In DNA form, the CDR3 reads TGTGCCAGCAGTCTCACAGGGGATGAGACCCAGTACTTC. It is translated as CASSLTGDETQYF.

CDR3 DNA: TGTGCCAGCTCACCACGGTCGGGGGAAGGCTACACCTTC. Amino acid sequence: CASSPRSGEGYTF. The V and J genes are TRBV18 and TRBJ1-2; D perhaps matches TRBD1 (5 bases). V lost 1 base to trimming and J lost 8 bases, with 11 bases between them. The CDR3 is 13 amino acids. Germline V gene sequence: CDR1 KGHSH, CDR2 LQKENI.

V is TRBV7-6 and J is TRBJ1-1; 7 nucleotides agree with TRBD1. Germline-derived CDR1 and CDR2 are SGHVS and FNYEAQ. This CDR3 has 14 amino acids. Trimming cost V 8 bases and J 1 base; bases outside gene matches: 7. CDR3 in DNA: TGTGCCAGCGGGAAGGGGGCGCAGAACACTGAAGCTTTCTTT. Its translation is CASGKGAQNTEAFF.

The chain combines TRBV5-6 with TRBJ2-3, with 8 bases fitting TRBD2. Germline CDR1 and CDR2: SGHDT and YYEEEE. The CDR3 runs to 16 residues. The ends lost 0 bases at V and 2 bases at J; junction bases unmatched: 5. The CDR3 spells CASSLGISGVTDTQYF. The CDR3 nucleotides read TGTGCCAGCAGCTTGGGAATTAGCGGGGTCACAGATACGCAGTATTTT.

The V and J genes are TRBV2 and TRBJ2-3; 7 positions agree with TRBD1. The trim removed 10 bases at V and 2 bases at J, leaving 12 bases unmatched. This CDR3 is built from 15 residues. Per germline, CDR1 SNHLY and CDR2 FYNNEI. The CDR3 bases are TGTGCCAACTTTCCCGGGACAGCCATCACAGATACGCAGTATTTT. The encoded protein is CANFPGTAITDTQYF.

This chain uses TRBV2 with TRBJ1-6; tentative D call: TRBD1 (6 bases). V lost 7 bases to trimming and J lost 3 bases, with 13 bases between them. The V gene's germline CDR1 is SNHLY and CDR2 FYNNEI. The CDR3 contains 15 residues. The CDR3 is CASNTQGSYNSPLHF. The CDR3 region has the DNA TGTGCCAGCAACACACAGGGTAGCTATAATTCACCCCTCCACTTT.

The V and J genes are TRBV5-4 and TRBJ2-7; D uncertain. V lost 0 bases, J lost 0 bases, and 7 bases lay in between. Germline V gene lookup returns CDR1 SGHNT and CDR2 YYREEE (reference sequence). The CDR3 has 14 residues. CDR3 sequence: CASSLVGSSYEQYF. The CDR3 DNA reads TGTGCCAGCAGCTTGGTTGGTAGCTCCTACGAGCAGTACTTC.

The chain joins TRBV12-5 to TRBJ1-2; a possible D gene is TRBD1 (5 bases). There are 16 residues in the CDR3. The germline CDR1 and CDR2 sequences are LGHNT and FRNRAP. V was cut by 5 bases and J by 3 bases, with 19 bases left in between. The CDR3, as DNA: TGTGCTAGTGGTCCTTGGACCCACGACAGCTACTATGGCTACACCTTC. Amino acid sequence: CASGPWTHDSYYGYTF.

This sequence joins TRBV5-6 and TRBJ2-5; D remains unclear. CDR3 length: 16 residues. Germline-derived CDR1 and CDR2 are SGHDT and YYEEEE. V lost 0 bases, J lost 5 bases, and 17 bases lay in between. The CDR3 DNA follows: TGTGCCAGCAGCTTGGGATCCGGCAGGTCAGAGGAGACCCAGTACTTC. Its protein product is CASSLGSGRSEETQYF.

The CDR3 sequence: CASRGQGTTDTQYF. For the CDR3, the DNA is TGTGCCAGCAGGGGACAGGGGACCACAGATACGCAGTATTTT. This rearrangement joins TRBV5-4 to TRBJ2-3; TRBD1 matches 10 bases. V shed 5 bases and J 2 bases; nucleotides not matched to a gene: 2. Per the germline V gene, CDR1 is SGHNT and CDR2 is YYREEE (reference sequence). The CDR3 loop spans 14 amino acids.

This sequence joins TRBV2 and TRBJ1-1; D is perhaps TRBD1 (5 bases). CDR3 length: 14 residues. Deletions cut 6 bases from V and 0 bases from J, with 11 bases between. Germline CDR1 SNHLY, CDR2 FYNNEI. The CDR3 loop reads CASSVGEVNTEAFF. In nucleotides, the CDR3 is TGTGCCAGCAGCGTGGGGGAGGTGAACACTGAAGCTTTCTTT.

This chain connects TRBV19 to TRBJ2-2, with a weak D call TRBD2 (5 bases). The germline V gene encodes CDR1 LNHDA and CDR2 SQIVND (reference sequence). Trimming stripped 3 bases from V and 2 bases from J, with 13 bases between. CDR3 length: 16 amino acids. The CDR3 coding sequence is TGTGCCAGTAGTATCTTGAGGGCCGATAACACCGGGGAGCTGTTTTTT. It specifies CASSILRADNTGELFF.

The table lists this clone with a count of one. This sequence joins TRBV3-1 (or the pseudogene TRBV3-2) and TRBJ1-2; D not certain. Trimming shortened V by 1 base and J by 8 bases, and 11 bases separated the two germline ends. Germline V CDR1 and CDR2: LGHDT, YNNKEL (reference sequence). The CDR3 sequence is 13 residues long. The CDR3 nucleotides are TGTGCCAGCAGCCAAGGGGCAGCCTTAGGCTACACCTTC. Translated, it gives CASSQGAALGYTF.

The J gene is TRBJ2-2, the V gene TRBV9; 10 nucleotides match TRBD1. The CDR3 contains 16 residues. The V gene's germline CDR1 is SGDLS and CDR2 YYNGEE. V dropped 5 bases and J dropped 1; count of bases not matched to a gene: 5. Here the CDR3 reads CASSRQGALNTGELFF. In DNA, the CDR3 is TGTGCCAGCAGTAGACAGGGGGCTTTGAACACCGGGGAGCTGTTTTTT.